This entry lists 26 T cell receptor beta chains sequenced from one sample in a study of blood T cells in healthy people across ages. Primers used in a second PCR of roughly 7 to 12 cycles were a sample-barcoded 5' primer and a J-beta primer mix. TCRdb fed the 5' RACE reads into MiXCR, producing one record per CDR3 protein. In the table there are about 650,000 distinct CDR3 sequences, approximately 30% of which are singletons. Sequencing was performed on blood. These receptors came from a woman aged 80 or over in good health.

This clonotype was seen ten or more times. J is TRBJ1-5 and V is TRBV6-1; the match to TRBD1 covers 7 bases. The V gene's germline CDR1 is MNHNS and CDR2 SASEGT. This CDR3 has 18 amino acids. The trim removed 5 bases at V and 1 base at J, leaving 14 bases unmatched. CDR3 bases: TGTGCCAGCAGTCGATACTCGACAGGGCGGTCGAGCAATCAGCCCCAGCATTTT. This translates into CASSRYSTGRSSNQPQHF.

This clonotype was seen ten or more times. The chain carries TRBV18 and TRBJ1-5; TRBD1 matches at 12 bases. Germline assignment: CDR1 KGHSH and CDR2 LQKENI. J gave up 5 bases and V 2 bases, and 4 bases lay outside the gene matches. The CDR3 extends over 16 amino acids. The CDR3 coding sequence is TGTGCCAGCTCACCAATGGGACAGGGGGCGCATCAGCCCCAGCATTTT. This gives the protein CASSPMGQGAHQPQHF.

This chain links TRBV4-2 with TRBJ2-7; 10 bases are shared with TRBD2. Per the germline V gene, CDR1 is LGHNA and CDR2 is YNFKEQ. Trimming at V came to 5 bases and at J to 10 bases, leaving 14 bases not matched to a gene. The CDR3 has 15 amino acids. The CDR3 is CASSASGAGGWEQYF. In DNA form, the CDR3 reads TGTGCCAGCAGCGCCTCGGGAGCGGGGGGGTGGGAACAGTACTTC.

This clonotype was observed many times. V usage is TRBV7-2 and J usage is TRBJ2-6, with TRBD2 matching over 14 bases. CDR1 SGHTA and CDR2 FQGNSA come from the germline V gene. The CDR3 contains 18 residues. Trimming took 4 bases from V and 5 from J; bases not matched to a gene: 7. CDR3 sequence reads: CASSSGLAGVQRANVLTF. DNA of the CDR3: TGTGCCAGCAGCTCGGGACTAGCGGGGGTCCAGCGGGCCAACGTCCTGACTTTC.

This clonotype was counted ten times or more. J is TRBJ2-7 and V is TRBV12-3 or TRBV12-4; 9 bases match TRBD1. V lost 7 bases to trimming and J lost 4 bases; unmatched junction nucleotides: 8. The CDR3 is made up of 14 amino acids. The CDR3 DNA reads as TGTGCCAGCAAGAGAGGACAGGGGATTTACGAGCAGTACTTC. This translates into CASKRGQGIYEQYF.

As regards this clonotype: A much larger clonotype is one base distant, so this may be a read error. The V gene is TRBV13, the J gene TRBJ2-7; no reliable D call. CDR3 length equals 16 residues. Germline values: CDR1 PRHDT, CDR2 FYEKMQ (reference sequence). V was cut by 0 bases and J by 3 bases, with 15 bases left in between. In nucleotides, the CDR3 is TGTGCCAGCAGCTTAGGCGCCACCCTCGCAGACTACGAGCAGTACTTC. Translated, it gives CASSLGATLADYEQYF. Full variable domain (outside the CDR3, taken from reference TRBV13 and TRBJ2-7): AAGVIQSPRHLIKEKRETATLKCYPIPRHDTVYWYQQGPGQDPQFLISFYEKMQSDKGSIPDRFSAQQFSDYHSELNMSSLELGDSALYFCASSLGATLADYEQYFGPGTRLTVT.

This clonotype was seen a few times. A junction end diverges from the germline sequence, so it may reflect a read error. The chain recombines TRBV9 with TRBJ1-1, with TRBD1 as a possible D gene (5 bases). This CDR3 has 16 residues. Per the germline V gene, CDR1 is SGDLS and CDR2 is YYNGEE. This CDR3 is CVSSEPRQGTNTEAFF. The CDR3 region has the DNA TGTGTCAGCAGCGAGCCCCGTCAGGGCACGAACACTGAAGCTTTCTTT.

A remark on this clonotype: An end of the junction differs from the germline gene, which may be a read error. The genes are TRBV12-3 or TRBV12-4 and TRBJ2-1; D call uncertain. The J call may not be correct, given that the DNA end is closer to TRBJ2-7. This CDR3 is 15 amino acids long. In DNA, the CDR3 is TGTGCCGGCAGTTTTCACCAGGTCTCCTACAATGAGCAGTACTTC. Protein product: CAGSFHQVSYNEQYF.

This clonotype was detected once. CDR3 sequence reads: CASSPGPGDGNTIYF. DNA for the CDR3: TGTGCCAGCAGCCCGGGTCCAGGGGACGGAAACACCATATATTTT. The chain uses TRBV7-3 and TRBJ1-3; D possibly corresponds to TRBD1 (6 bases). V lost 5 bases and J lost 4, with 15 bases in between. CDR1 and CDR2 from the germline V gene are SGHTA and FQGTGA. CDR3 length: 15 amino acids.

This clonotype was observed many times. This chain uses TRBV6-2 or TRBV6-3 with TRBJ2-1; D is unclear. The CDR3 extends over 11 amino acids. The V end was cut by 6 bases, the J end by 10 bases, with 10 bases between. Germline V gene lookup returns CDR1 MNHEY and CDR2 SVGEGT. Here the CDR3 DNA reads TGTGCCAGCAGCAGCGACTCAGAGCAGTTCTTC. The encoded protein is CASSSDSEQFF.

This clonotype was seen a few times. The rearrangement links TRBV4-2 to TRBJ2-2, with a possible D match to TRBD2 (5 bases). Trimming shortened V by 0 bases and J by 4 bases, and 9 bases separated the two germline ends. The CDR3 is made up of 15 amino acids. CDR1 is LGHNA and CDR2 is YNFKEQ in the germline V gene. The CDR3 here is CASSQDKRTTGELFF. The DNA for the CDR3 is TGTGCCAGCAGCCAAGATAAGCGGACCACCGGGGAGCTGTTTTTT.

V gene TRBV4-2 combines with J gene TRBJ2-3; TRBD2 matches at 12 bases. The V segment lost 2 bases and the J segment 5 bases; nucleotides outside the gene matches: 5. The germline gives CDR1 LGHNA, CDR2 YNFKEQ. The length of the CDR3 is 16 residues. CDR3 loop: CASSQPTSGRQDTQYF. The CDR3 DNA sequence: TGTGCCAGCAGCCAACCTACTAGCGGGAGGCAAGATACGCAGTATTTT.

This clonotype has just a few counts. A read error is possible here, since a much larger clone lies one base away. DNA for the CDR3: TGCAGTGCTGGAGATCGGACTTGGCAAAGCACAGATACGCAGTATTTT. It translates to CSAGDRTWQSTDTQYF. The chain couples TRBV20-1 to TRBJ2-3; TRBD2 is a possible D gene (5 bases). Germline assignment: CDR1 DFQATT and CDR2 SNEGSKA (reference sequence). CDR3 length: 16 amino acids.

V usage is TRBV30 and J usage is TRBJ1-5, with D perhaps TRBD1 (5 bases). Germline CDR1 reads GTSNPN; CDR2 reads SVGIG (reference sequence). Trimming took 2 bases from V and 3 from J, leaving 17 bases between them. This CDR3 region has 16 residues. This chain's CDR3 is CAWSPRGGLVNQPQHF. As DNA, the CDR3 is TGTGCCTGGAGTCCAAGGGGAGGGCTGGTCAATCAGCCCCAGCATTTT.

The gene calls are TRBV12-3 or TRBV12-4 and TRBJ1-6; D is unresolved. V lost 10 bases to trimming and J lost 5 bases, with 21 bases between them. This CDR3 contains 16 residues. CDR3 region: CATRRREGGNNSPLHF. The CDR3 DNA follows: TGTGCCACACGCAGGCGAGAGGGTGGAAATAATTCACCCCTCCACTTT.

V gene TRBV12-5 combines with J gene TRBJ2-7; D is tentatively TRBD1 or TRBD2 (5 bases each). Trimming removed 0 bases from V and 4 bases from J, with 19 bases in between. CDR3 length: 17 amino acids. Germline-derived CDR1 and CDR2 are LGHNT and FRNRAP. The CDR3 DNA reads as TGTGCTAGTGGTTTGGTACGGGGCTGGGCAGTTCCGTACGAGCAGTACTTC. Protein: CASGLVRGWAVPYEQYF. Full variable domain (outside the CDR3, taken from reference TRBV12-5 and TRBJ2-7): DARVTQTPRHKVTEMGQEVTMRCQPILGHNTVFWYRQTMMQGLELLAYFRNRAPLDDSGMPKDRFSAEMPDATLATLKIQPSEPRDSAVYFCASGLVRGWAVPYEQYFGPGTRLTVT.

Of note for this clonotype: Since a much larger clone is just one base distant, this may be a read error. This chain connects TRBV7-9 to TRBJ2-5; D gene uncertain. The V end was cut by 1 base, the J end by 11 bases, with 17 bases between. This CDR3 contains 14 residues. Germline values: CDR1 SEHNR, CDR2 FQNEAQ (reference sequence). CDR3 in DNA: TGTGCCAGCAGCTTAGTGTTCCAGAACAATGAGCAGTACTTC. This translates into CASSLVFQNNEQYF.

This clonotype appeared a few times. This sequence joins TRBV2 and TRBJ2-7; D is undetermined. The V and J ends lost 0 bases and 8 bases respectively, with 11 bases between them. Germline CDR1 and CDR2: SNHLY and FYNNEI. The CDR3 totals 13 residues. The CDR3 coding sequence is TGTGCCAGCAGTGAAGCGCTCCAAGGACAGCAGTACTTC. Its protein product is CASSEALQGQQYF.

This clonotype turned up a few times. The rearrangement links TRBV3-1 to TRBJ1-1; 11 positions agree with TRBD1. The J segment lost 1 base and the V segment lost 8 bases, leaving 6 bases of the junction unmatched. Germline CDR1 is LGHDT and CDR2 is YNNKEL (reference sequence). This CDR3 is 15 amino acids long. CDR3 bases: TGTGCCAGCGGACAGGGGGCCGAGGGGAACACTGAAGCTTTCTTT. Translated, it gives CASGQGAEGNTEAFF.

This clonotype has a count of ten or more. This chain connects TRBV7-2 to TRBJ1-1, with 10 bases identical to TRBD1. With 10 bases clipped from V and 0 bases from J, the junction kept 5 bases outside the gene matches. The CDR3 is 14 residues long. Germline values: CDR1 SGHTA, CDR2 FQGNSA. CDR3 residues: CAIGTGVMNTEAFF. The CDR3 DNA sequence: TGTGCCATCGGGACAGGGGTCATGAACACTGAAGCTTTCTTT.

The V call is TRBV12-2, the J call TRBJ2-7; TRBD1 is taken as the D call from the table, unchecked against the DNA. TRBV12-2 is termed a pseudogene. CDR3 length: 17 amino acids. The CDR3 sequence is CASHHMHKGRNTHEQYF. The CDR3, as DNA: TGTGCAAGTCACCACATGCACAAGGGACGTAACACGCACGAGCAGTACTTC.

Concerning this clonotype: At one of its ends the junction is not consistent with the germline gene, which may arise from a read error. This chain connects TRBV5-1 to TRBJ1-1; D perhaps matches TRBD1 (6 bases). This CDR3 region has 13 residues. Germline V gene sequence: CDR1 SGHRS, CDR2 YFSETQ. CDR3 residues: CASSGTGNTGAFF. The CDR3 DNA sequence: TGCGCCAGCAGCGGTACAGGGAACACTGGAGCTTTCTTT. The full variable domain, in which reference TRBV5-1 and TRBJ1-1 provide the parts outside the CDR3, is KAGVTQTPRYLIKTRGQQVTLSCSPISGHRSVSWYQQTPGQGLQFLFEYFSETQRNKGNFPGRFSGRQFSNSRSEMNVSTLELGDSALYLCASSGTGNTGAFFGQGTRLTVV.

This clonotype was detected ten times or more. The V call is TRBV29-1, the J call TRBJ2-1; D unclear. This CDR3 comprises 13 residues. Trimming shortened V by 6 bases and J by 9 bases, and 18 bases separated the two germline ends. CDR1 is SQVTM and CDR2 is ANQGSEA in the germline V gene. CDR3 region: CSVLGPTSLEQFF. DNA for the CDR3: TGCAGCGTCCTAGGGCCTACGTCCCTTGAGCAGTTCTTC.

Note on this clonotype: Given a much more abundant clone one base away, this may be a read error. J is TRBJ2-1 and V is TRBV7-2; D may be TRBD1 (5 bases). Germline CDR1 and CDR2: SGHTA and FQGNSA. This CDR3 spans 15 amino acids. V lost 5 bases, J lost 13 bases, and 24 bases lay in between. This CDR3 is CASSVRQRSKETQFF. The DNA for the CDR3 is TGTGCCAGCAGCGTAAGACAGCGATCCAAAGAGACCCAGTTCTTC.

V gene TRBV20-1 combines with J gene TRBJ1-2; D is perhaps TRBD1 (5 bases). V was cut by 3 bases and J by 4 bases, with 9 bases left in between. The germline V gene encodes CDR1 DFQATT and CDR2 SNEGSKA (reference sequence). This CDR3 has 12 amino acids. CDR3 coding DNA: TGCAGTGCTAGGCGGGACTTCTATGGCTACACCTTC. It codes for CSARRDFYGYTF.

This sequence joins TRBV4-3 and TRBJ2-4, with 7 bases aligning to TRBD2. The DNA end favors TRBJ2-7, so the J call may be wrong. The CDR3 has 15 residues. CDR1 and CDR2 (germline): LGHNA, YSLEER. CDR3 sequence reads: CASSQDRGDSYEQYF. The DNA of the CDR3 is TGCGCCAGCAGCCAAGATCGGGGGGACTCCTACGAGCAGTACTTC.